The following is a T cell receptor beta chain sequence with its context. Other DNA sequences in this sample translate to the same CDR3. This sample was taken from a study of blood T cell repertoires in COVID-19. Study at large: Samples came from the United States, Italy and Spain, spanning acute and convalescent COVID-19. PBMCs, B-cell-depleted T cells, or T cells provided the cDNA or gDNA that made up the material.

In the source study's methods: By means of reference gene primer amplification, nucleated cell counts were estimated. Generated by immunoSEQ multiplex PCR, the TCRdb table keeps only in-frame clones and is missing some. Clone size and V and J calls were adopted from that table, with D and trimming inferred from the DNA. The data contain 140,000 to 150,000 clones, roughly 84% of them singletons. V was trimmed by 2 bases and J by 3 bases, leaving 7 bases between them. The CDR3 loop spans 13 amino acids. CDR1 is KGHSH, CDR2 LQKENI, per germline. This chain uses TRBV18 with TRBJ1-1, with a tentative D call TRBD1 (5 bases). This TCR came from a human donor in a cohort sampled during active COVID-19. Sample: peripheral blood. The CDR3 reads CASSPGRDTEAFF. The CDR3 DNA is TGTGCCAGCTCACCAGGCAGGGACACTGAAGCTTTCTTT.